These 30 T cell receptor beta chains share one sample of origin, sequenced in a study of identical twins. In TCRdb, the 5' RACE reads were re-called with MiXCR into one record per CDR3 protein. The table shows about 530,000 distinct CDR3 sequences, with about a fifth occurring only once. The same specimen was also included in a second study, on yellow fever vaccine responses in identical twins.

Sequenced material: CD4+ T cells sorted from blood. These receptors all stem from a woman younger than 35 in good health.

V is TRBV4-2 and J is TRBJ2-2; 9 bases match TRBD2. The CDR3 consists of 16 residues. J gave up 4 bases and V 1 base, and 4 bases lay outside the gene matches. The germline gives CDR1 LGHNA, CDR2 YNFKEQ. The CDR3 coding sequence is TGTGCCAGCAGCCAAGTTTCAGCGGGAGGCACCGGGGAGCTGTTTTTT. Translating gives CASSQVSAGGTGELFF.

This clonotype was seen only a few times. The rearrangement joins TRBV6-4 to TRBJ1-2; 7 positions match TRBD1. Germline CDR1 MRHNA, CDR2 SNTAGT. The length of the CDR3 is 13 residues. V was clipped by 4 bases and J by 4 bases; unmatched bases: 3. CDR3 loop: CASSGGGGYGYTF. The CDR3 nucleotides read TGTGCCAGCAGTGGAGGGGGCGGCTATGGCTACACCTTC.

This clonotype was seen only a few times. The chain is built from TRBV12-3 or TRBV12-4 and TRBJ2-1; possibly TRBD2 for D (7 bases). The CDR3 runs to 15 residues. V lost 2 bases and J 10 bases, leaving 18 bases between the germline ends. CDR3 protein: CASSLWGGAPGEQFF. DNA of the CDR3: TGTGCCAGCAGTTTATGGGGGGGGGCCCCGGGGGAGCAGTTCTTC.

The chain couples TRBV7-8 to TRBJ2-5; TRBD2 matches 8 bases. The CDR3 loop spans 17 amino acids. The ends lost 7 bases at V and 5 bases at J; junction bases unmatched: 18. CDR1 is SGHVS and CDR2 is FQNEAQ in the germline V gene. CDR3 bases: TGTGCCAGCACCTCCAAGCCCGACGGGACTAGGAGTGAGACCCAGTACTTC. This sequence encodes CASTSKPDGTRSETQYF. Full variable domain (remainder filled in from reference TRBV7-8 and TRBJ2-5): GAGVSQSPRYKVAKRGQDVALRCDPISGHVSLFWYQQALGQGPEFLTYFQNEAQLDKSGLPSDRFFAERPEGSVSTLKIQRTQQEDSAVYLCASTSKPDGTRSETQYFGPGTRLLVL.

This chain links TRBV5-1 with TRBJ2-1, with TRBD2 identical over 12 bases. Germline V gene sequence: CDR1 SGHRS, CDR2 YFSETQ. After removal of 1 base from V and 7 bases from J, the junction contained 6 bases not matched to a gene. The length of the CDR3 is 16 residues. The CDR3 nucleotides read TGCGCCAGCAGCTTGCTGACTAGCGGGGGTGGGAATGAGCAGTTCTTC. Protein product: CASSLLTSGGGNEQFF.

The chain combines TRBV20-1 with TRBJ2-1; weak D call: TRBD2 (5 bases). V dropped 0 bases and J dropped 9 bases, with 21 bases sitting between them. The CDR3 covers 16 residues. Germline V lookup: CDR1 DFQATT, CDR2 SNEGSKA (reference sequence). The CDR3 nucleotides read TGCAGTGCTAGAGATGGCCCCCCGGGGAAACGTCTTGAGCAGTTCTTC. Protein sequence: CSARDGPPGKRLEQFF.

The chain links TRBV7-3 to TRBJ2-1; TRBD2 aligns across 10 bases. There are 16 residues in the CDR3. Germline V gives CDR1 SGHTA, CDR2 FQGTGA. V trimming: 6 bases; J trimming: 4 bases; junction bases outside the gene matches: 9. The CDR3 region is CASSPAGTSVYNEQFF. The CDR3 DNA is TGTGCCAGCAGTCCTGCCGGGACTAGCGTGTACAATGAGCAGTTCTTC. Together with reference TRBV7-3 and TRBJ2-1, the CDR3 gives the full variable domain: GAGVSQTPSNKVTEKGKYVELRCDPISGHTALYWYRQSLGQGPEFLIYFQGTGAADDSGLPNDRFFAVRPEGSVSTLKIQRTERGDSAVYLCASSPAGTSVYNEQFFGPGTRLTVL.

The V and J genes are TRBV7-9 and TRBJ1-6, with D unclear. Trimming removed 5 bases at V and 8 bases at J, with 13 bases between. Germline V gene data show CDR1 as SEHNR and CDR2 as FQNEAQ (reference sequence). The CDR3 consists of 14 residues. CDR3 nucleotide sequence: TGTGCCAGCAGCCTACGGGCAGCGGATTCACCCCTCCACTTT. The encoded protein is CASSLRAADSPLHF. Full variable domain (missing parts from reference TRBV7-9 and TRBJ1-6): DTGVSQNPRHKITKRGQNVTFRCDPISEHNRLYWYRQTLGQGPEFLTYFQNEAQLEKSRLLSDRFSAERPKGSFSTLEIQRTEQGDSAMYLCASSLRAADSPLHFGNGTRLTVT.

The gene calls are TRBV18 and TRBJ1-1; D is possibly TRBD1 (5 bases). This CDR3 has 13 amino acids. Germline V gene sequence: CDR1 KGHSH, CDR2 LQKENI. Deletions cut 6 bases from V and 4 bases from J, with 12 bases between. CDR3 DNA sequence: TGTGCCAGCTCTCCCACCGGGGGCACTGAAGCTTTCTTT. It translates to CASSPTGGTEAFF.

The chain has TRBV11-1 and TRBJ1-4, with TRBD1 identical over 7 bases. The trim removed 0 bases at V and 0 bases at J, leaving 10 bases unmatched. The CDR3 has 19 residues. Germline CDR1 is SGHAT and CDR2 is FQDESV (reference sequence). CDR3 bases: TGTGCCAGCAGCTTAGCGGGACAGCATTCAGTCTCAACTAATGAAAAACTGTTTTTT. Its translation: CASSLAGQHSVSTNEKLFF.

The chain couples TRBV20-1 to TRBJ2-7, with TRBD2 matching over 11 bases. Germline V gene lookup returns CDR1 DFQATT and CDR2 SNEGSKA (reference sequence). This CDR3 comprises 18 residues. V gave up 3 bases and J gave up 1 base; unmatched junction bases: 14. The CDR3 region has the DNA TGCAGTGCTAGGACCGTAGGTCTAGCGGGAGGATCTTCCTACGAGCAGTACTTC. It encodes CSARTVGLAGGSSYEQYF.

The chain joins TRBV18 to TRBJ2-5; tentative D call: TRBD2 (5 bases). The CDR3 has 14 amino acids. The germline V gene encodes CDR1 KGHSH and CDR2 LQKENI. V gave up 3 bases and J gave up 2 bases, with 10 bases separating them. DNA for the CDR3: TGTGCCAGCTCACCCGCGGGCAAACAAGAGACCCAGTACTTC. This codes for CASSPAGKQETQYF.

The rearrangement uses TRBV5-1 and TRBJ2-5; no reliable D call. This CDR3 is built from 16 residues. V was clipped by 2 bases and J by 5 bases, with 19 bases between them. Per the germline V gene, CDR1 is SGHRS and CDR2 is YFSETQ. This CDR3 is CASSFSTLQTGETQYF. Written as DNA, the CDR3 is TGCGCCAGCAGCTTCTCTACTCTACAGACCGGGGAGACCCAGTACTTC.

This clonotype has a count of ten or more. V and J are TRBV6-1 and TRBJ1-6, with 7 bases aligning to TRBD1. V dropped 5 bases and J dropped 5; count of bases not matched to a gene: 9. There are 16 residues in the CDR3. Germline V gives CDR1 MNHNS, CDR2 SASEGT. CDR3 DNA sequence: TGTGCCAGCAGTATCCGGGACAGACCTAATAATTCACCCCTCCACTTT. Translating it yields CASSIRDRPNNSPLHF.

This clonotype was picked up a small number of times. The chain carries TRBV24-1 and TRBJ2-5, with 10 bases aligning to TRBD2. In germline, CDR1 is KGHDR, CDR2 SFDVKD. The CDR3 is 17 amino acids. With V trimmed by 4 bases and J by 1 base, 8 bases remained unmatched. The CDR3 coding sequence is TGTGCCACCAGTGACACCCAGACTAGCGGGTTCCAAGAGACCCAGTACTTC. Its protein product is CATSDTQTSGFQETQYF.

This chain joins TRBV5-1 and TRBJ2-7, with D possibly matching TRBD1 (6 bases). V lost 4 bases, J lost 0 bases, and 20 bases lay in between. Germline V CDR1 and CDR2: SGHRS, YFSETQ. The CDR3 totals 17 residues. CDR3 sequence: CASSPTGFGSTSYEQYV. CDR3 DNA sequence: TGCGCCAGCAGCCCCACAGGGTTCGGGTCAACCTCCTACGAGCAGTACGTC.

The chain combines TRBV11-1 with TRBJ2-3; D not certain. Deletions cut 5 bases from V and 2 bases from J, with 5 bases between. Germline CDR1 SGHAT, CDR2 FQDESV (reference sequence). There are 12 residues in the CDR3. For the CDR3, the DNA is TGTGCCAGCAGCCCGACCACAGATACGCAGTATTTT. This translates into CASSPTTDTQYF. The full variable domain, its missing parts supplied by reference TRBV11-1 and TRBJ2-3, is EAEVAQSPRYKITEKSQAVAFWCDPISGHATLYWYRQILGQGPELLVQFQDESVVDDSQLPKDRFSAERLKGVDSTLKIQPAELGDSAMYLCASSPTTDTQYFGPGTRLTVL.

This chain connects TRBV27 to TRBJ2-7; a possible D gene is TRBD1 (5 bases). The CDR3 sequence is 15 residues long. V gave up 3 bases and J gave up 2 bases, with 14 bases separating them. Germline CDR1 MNHEY, CDR2 SMNVEV (reference sequence). Here the CDR3 DNA reads TGTGCCAGCAGTTTTTCCCCGACAGCACCCTACGAGCAGTACTTC. Amino acids: CASSFSPTAPYEQYF.

This chain uses TRBV19 with TRBJ2-7; D remains ambiguous. Trimming shortened V by 3 bases and J by 6 bases, and 9 bases separated the two germline ends. Germline V lookup: CDR1 LNHDA, CDR2 SQIVND (reference sequence). The CDR3 length is 12 residues. In nucleotides, the CDR3 is TGTGCCAGTAGTATGGTGGCACGCGAGCAGTACTTC. Translating it yields CASSMVAREQYF.

This clonotype was detected a few times. The J gene is TRBJ1-5, the V gene TRBV24-1; D remains unclear. The germline gives CDR1 KGHDR, CDR2 SFDVKD. This CDR3 is built from 14 residues. The ends were cut back, 3 bases at V and 4 bases at J, with 9 bases in the middle. The chain's CDR3 is CATSDPGWNQPQHF. CDR3 bases: TGTGCCACCAGTGATCCGGGGTGGAATCAGCCCCAGCATTTT.

This clonotype was counted a few times. The chain couples TRBV12-3 or TRBV12-4 to TRBJ2-1; D not resolved. The CDR3 length is 12 residues. V lost 3 bases, J lost 6 bases, and 6 bases lay in between. The CDR3 protein is CASSLGINEQFF. For the CDR3, the DNA is TGTGCCAGCAGTTTGGGGATCAATGAGCAGTTCTTC.

Notes on this clonotype: One end of the junction fails to match germline, which may point to a read error. The CDR3 reads CASTEVFF. The CDR3 region has the DNA TGTGCCAGCACAGAAGTTTTCTTT. This chain uses TRBV12-3 or TRBV12-4 with TRBJ1-1; D is ambiguous. This CDR3 spans 8 amino acids.

This clonotype was seen more than once but under ten times. The chain combines TRBV27 with TRBJ1-2; D is perhaps TRBD1 (6 bases). V dropped 3 bases and J dropped 8 bases, with 16 bases sitting between them. Germline V CDR1 and CDR2: MNHEY, SMNVEV (reference sequence). This CDR3 comprises 14 residues. CDR3 protein: CASSFGQQGGGYTF. CDR3 DNA sequence: TGTGCCAGCAGTTTTGGTCAACAGGGTGGAGGCTACACCTTC.

This clonotype was detected only a few times. The rearrangement joins TRBV12-3 or TRBV12-4 to TRBJ2-1; TRBD2 matches 8 bases. After removal of 6 bases from V and 0 bases from J, the junction contained 4 bases not matched to a gene. The CDR3 extends over 15 amino acids. CDR3 loop: CASSREGLSYNEQFF. CDR3 sequence (DNA): TGTGCCAGCAGCCGGGAGGGCCTCTCCTACAATGAGCAGTTCTTC.

This clonotype was seen more than once but under ten times. The chain joins TRBV24-1 to TRBJ1-2, with D unresolved. Per germline, CDR1 KGHDR and CDR2 SFDVKD. Trimming cost V 4 bases and J 1 base, with 6 bases left between them. There are 13 residues in the CDR3. The CDR3 DNA is TGTGCCACCAGTGACCGTGATAACTATGGCTACACCTTC. Translation: CATSDRDNYGYTF.

CDR3 nucleotides: TGTGCCAGCACCTCTAGCGGGAGGGACACAGATACGCAGTATTTT. It encodes CASTSSGRDTDTQYF. The V and J genes are TRBV11-2 and TRBJ2-3, with 12 bases identical to TRBD2. Germline CDR1 is SGHAT and CDR2 is FQNNGV. J gave up 2 bases and V 7 bases, and 4 bases lay outside the gene matches. The CDR3 length is 15 residues. The full variable domain, in which reference TRBV11-2 and TRBJ2-3 provide the parts outside the CDR3, is EAGVAQSPRYKIIEKRQSVAFWCNPISGHATLYWYQQILGQGPKLLIQFQNNGVVDDSQLPKDRFSAERLKGVDSTLKIQPAKLEDSAVYLCASTSSGRDTDTQYFGPGTRLTVL.

This clonotype was found a few times. The genes are TRBV5-1 and TRBJ2-1; 7 nucleotides agree with TRBD2. V gave up 5 bases and J gave up 3 bases; unmatched junction bases: 2. The CDR3 has 13 residues. Germline lookup yields CDR1 SGHRS and CDR2 YFSETQ. The CDR3, as DNA: TGCGCCAGCAGATCTAGCGGCTACAATGAGCAGTTCTTC. Translation: CASRSSGYNEQFF.

This clonotype was seen a handful of times. The rearrangement links TRBV28 to TRBJ1-2; maybe TRBD1 (6 bases). CDR3 length equals 13 residues. Per germline, CDR1 MDHEN and CDR2 SYDVKM. V was pared by 7 bases and J by 13 bases, with 22 bases between. In DNA form, the CDR3 reads TGTGCCAGCACCCAGCCGGTTACAGGGTGGATCACCTTC. This gives the protein CASTQPVTGWITF.

The chain couples TRBV20-1 to TRBJ2-7, with TRBD1 as a possible D gene (5 bases). Germline V gene sequence: CDR1 DFQATT, CDR2 SNEGSKA (reference sequence). V lost 3 bases, J lost 2 bases, and 11 bases lay in between. There are 13 residues in the CDR3. This CDR3 reads CSASPGNPYEQYV. CDR3 DNA sequence: TGCAGTGCTAGCCCAGGGAACCCCTACGAGCAGTACGTC.

The V gene is TRBV3-1, the J gene TRBJ2-1, with 10 bases that match TRBD2. CDR3 length equals 14 residues. V lost 3 bases, J lost 9 bases, and 5 bases stayed unmatched. CDR1 and CDR2 from the germline V gene are LGHDT and YNNKEL (reference sequence). In DNA form, the CDR3 reads TGTGCCAGCAGCCAGGGACTAGCGTCTGGTGAGCAGTTCTTC. It encodes CASSQGLASGEQFF.